This TCR beta chain was observed in a study of control samples from healthy donors and cancer patients. Clones were sequenced by immunoSEQ multiplex PCR, and TCRdb holds only the in-frame ones, with some missing. Of 150,000 or so clones listed, approximately 94% are singletons. The receptor's source is a man in his forties or fifties in good health. Material: blood.

CDR3 sequence reads: CASSPGLVSGSEQFF. In DNA form, the CDR3 reads TGCGCCAGCAGCCCGGGGTTGGTATCGGGGTCTGAGCAGTTCTTC. The V gene is TRBV5-1, the J gene TRBJ2-1; weak D call: TRBD2 (5 bases). V was clipped by 4 bases and J by 9 bases, with 20 bases between them. Germline-derived CDR1 and CDR2 are SGHRS and YFSETQ. The CDR3 covers 15 residues.